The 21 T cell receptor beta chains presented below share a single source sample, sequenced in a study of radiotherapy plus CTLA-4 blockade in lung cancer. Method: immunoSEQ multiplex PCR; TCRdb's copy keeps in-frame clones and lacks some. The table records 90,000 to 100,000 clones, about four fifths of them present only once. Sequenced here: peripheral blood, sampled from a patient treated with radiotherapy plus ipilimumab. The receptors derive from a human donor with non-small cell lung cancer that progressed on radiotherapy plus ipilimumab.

The CDR3, as DNA: TGCGCCAGCAGCTTGGAGGCAGGGAGGAATGAGCAGTTCTTC. Translated: CASSLEAGRNEQFF. V and J are TRBV5-1 and TRBJ2-1, with a weak D call TRBD2 (6 bases). CDR1 is SGHRS, CDR2 YFSETQ, per germline. This CDR3 spans 14 amino acids. The ends were cut back, 0 bases at V and 7 bases at J, with 11 bases in the middle.

The CDR3 region is CASSYLEAVSPLHF. CDR3 nucleotides: TGTGCCAGCAGTTACCTTGAAGCGGTTTCACCCCTCCACTTT. The V and J genes are TRBV6-6 and TRBJ1-6; D is uncertain. This CDR3 contains 14 residues. Germline V gene data show CDR1 as MNHNY and CDR2 as SVGAGI (reference sequence). The V end lost 2 bases, the J end lost 9 bases, and 11 bases lay between the germline ends.

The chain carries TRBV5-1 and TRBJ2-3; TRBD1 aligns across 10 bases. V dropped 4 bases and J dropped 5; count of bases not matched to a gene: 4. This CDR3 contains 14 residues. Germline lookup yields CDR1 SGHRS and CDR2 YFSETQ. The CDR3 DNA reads TGCGCCAGCAGCAAGGGACAGGGGAAAGATACGCAGTATTTT. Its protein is CASSKGQGKDTQYF.

CDR3 sequence reads: CASSFSGRYTDTQYF. CDR3 in DNA: TGTGCCAGCAGCTTTAGCGGGCGCTACACAGATACGCAGTATTTT. The chain employs TRBV7-9 and TRBJ2-3; 7 bases match TRBD2. This CDR3 contains 15 residues. Germline CDR1 is SEHNR and CDR2 is FQNEAQ (reference sequence). With 3 bases clipped from V and 2 bases from J, the junction kept 5 bases outside the gene matches.

CDR3 nucleotides: TGTGCCAGCAGTCCCTACGAGCAGTACTTC. The encoded protein is CASSPYEQYF. The V and J genes are TRBV28 and TRBJ2-7; D unclear. Per the germline V gene, CDR1 is MDHEN and CDR2 is SYDVKM. CDR3 size: 10 residues. The V gene lost 5 bases and the J gene lost 2 bases, with 1 base spanning the gap.

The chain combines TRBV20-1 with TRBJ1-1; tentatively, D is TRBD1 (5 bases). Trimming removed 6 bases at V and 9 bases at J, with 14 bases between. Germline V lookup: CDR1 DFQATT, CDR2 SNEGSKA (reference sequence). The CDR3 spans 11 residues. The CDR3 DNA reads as TGCAGTGCCGCCGGGGGGACGCAAGCTTTCTTT. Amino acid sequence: CSAAGGTQAFF.

CDR3 in DNA: TGTGCCAGCAGCGGACTGGGAAAGGGGTTCTTC. Translating gives CASSGLGKGFF. This sequence joins TRBV2 and TRBJ2-1, with a tentative D call TRBD2 (5 bases). This CDR3 comprises 11 residues. With 6 bases removed from V and 15 bases from J, the gap between germline ends came to 15 bases. Germline V gives CDR1 SNHLY, CDR2 FYNNEI.

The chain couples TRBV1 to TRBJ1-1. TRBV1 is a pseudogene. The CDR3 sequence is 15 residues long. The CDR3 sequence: CTSSQRRGVSTEAFF. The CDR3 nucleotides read TGCACCAGCAGCCAACGACGGGGGGTGAGCACTGAAGCTTTCTTT.

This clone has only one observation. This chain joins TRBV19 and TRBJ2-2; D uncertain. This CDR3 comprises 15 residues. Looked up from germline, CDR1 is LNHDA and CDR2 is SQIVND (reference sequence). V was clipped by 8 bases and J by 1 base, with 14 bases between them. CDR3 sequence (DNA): TGTGCCAGTCACCCAGGTACACAGAACACCGGGGAGCTGTTTTTT. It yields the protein CASHPGTQNTGELFF.

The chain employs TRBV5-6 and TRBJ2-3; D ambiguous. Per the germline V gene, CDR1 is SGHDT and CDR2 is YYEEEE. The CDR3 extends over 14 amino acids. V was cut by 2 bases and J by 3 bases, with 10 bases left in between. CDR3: CASSLKVLTDTQYF. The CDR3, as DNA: TGTGCCAGCAGCTTAAAGGTACTTACAGATACGCAGTATTTT.

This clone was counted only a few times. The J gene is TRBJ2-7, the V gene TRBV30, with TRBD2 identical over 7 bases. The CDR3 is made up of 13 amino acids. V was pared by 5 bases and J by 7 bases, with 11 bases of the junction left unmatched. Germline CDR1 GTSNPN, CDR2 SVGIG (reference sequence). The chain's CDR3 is CAWAWGGTGEQYF. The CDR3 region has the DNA TGTGCCTGGGCTTGGGGGGGGACGGGGGAGCAGTACTTC.

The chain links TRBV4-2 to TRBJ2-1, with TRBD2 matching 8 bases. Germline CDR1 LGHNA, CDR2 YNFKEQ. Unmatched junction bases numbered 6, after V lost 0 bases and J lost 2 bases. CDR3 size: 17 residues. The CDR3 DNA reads TGTGCCAGCAGCCAAGATGTAGCGGGGTCCGCCTACAATGAGCAGTTCTTC. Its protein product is CASSQDVAGSAYNEQFF.

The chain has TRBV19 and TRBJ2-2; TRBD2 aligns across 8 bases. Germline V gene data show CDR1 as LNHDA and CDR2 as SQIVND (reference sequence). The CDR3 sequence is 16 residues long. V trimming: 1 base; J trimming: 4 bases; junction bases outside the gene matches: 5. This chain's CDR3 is CASSIGSAGATGELFF. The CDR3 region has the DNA TGTGCCAGTAGTATAGGGTCAGCGGGAGCCACCGGGGAGCTGTTTTTT.

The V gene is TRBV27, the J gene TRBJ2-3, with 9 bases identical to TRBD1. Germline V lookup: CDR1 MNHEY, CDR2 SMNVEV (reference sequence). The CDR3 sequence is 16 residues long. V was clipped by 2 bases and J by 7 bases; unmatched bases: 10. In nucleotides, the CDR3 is TGTGCCAGCAGTTTACTCGGGACAGGGTATGGATATACGCAGTATTTT. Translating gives CASSLLGTGYGYTQYF.

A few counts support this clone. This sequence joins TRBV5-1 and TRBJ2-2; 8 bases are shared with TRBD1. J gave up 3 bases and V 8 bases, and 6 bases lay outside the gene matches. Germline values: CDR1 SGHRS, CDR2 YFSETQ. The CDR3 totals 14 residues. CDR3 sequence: CASDRGDHTGELFF. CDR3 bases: TGCGCCAGTGACAGGGGCGATCACACCGGGGAGCTGTTTTTT.

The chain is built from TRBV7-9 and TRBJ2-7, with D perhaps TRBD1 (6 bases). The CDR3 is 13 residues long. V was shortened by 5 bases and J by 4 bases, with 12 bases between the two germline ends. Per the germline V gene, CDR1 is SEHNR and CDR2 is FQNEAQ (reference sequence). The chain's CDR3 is CASSPRDNYEQYV. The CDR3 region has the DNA TGTGCCAGCAGCCCCCGGGACAATTACGAGCAGTACGTC.

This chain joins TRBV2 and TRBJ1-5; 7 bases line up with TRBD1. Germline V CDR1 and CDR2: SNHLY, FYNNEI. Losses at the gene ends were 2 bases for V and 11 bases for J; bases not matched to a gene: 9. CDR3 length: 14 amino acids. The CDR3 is CASSESRATGSQHF. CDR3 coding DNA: TGTGCCAGCAGTGAATCTAGGGCGACAGGGTCCCAGCATTTT.

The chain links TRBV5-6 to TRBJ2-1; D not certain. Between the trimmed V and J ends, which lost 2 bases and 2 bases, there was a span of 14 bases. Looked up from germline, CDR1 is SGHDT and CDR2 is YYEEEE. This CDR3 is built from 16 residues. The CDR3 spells CASSFSVSYAYNEQFF. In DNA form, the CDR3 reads TGTGCCAGCAGCTTTTCAGTTTCATACGCCTACAATGAGCAGTTCTTC.

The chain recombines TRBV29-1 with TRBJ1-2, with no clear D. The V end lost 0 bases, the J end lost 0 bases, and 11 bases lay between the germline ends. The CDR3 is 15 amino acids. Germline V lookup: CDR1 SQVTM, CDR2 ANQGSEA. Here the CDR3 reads CSVEDTTGPNYGYTF. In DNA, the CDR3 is TGCAGCGTTGAAGATACCACTGGCCCTAACTATGGCTACACCTTC.

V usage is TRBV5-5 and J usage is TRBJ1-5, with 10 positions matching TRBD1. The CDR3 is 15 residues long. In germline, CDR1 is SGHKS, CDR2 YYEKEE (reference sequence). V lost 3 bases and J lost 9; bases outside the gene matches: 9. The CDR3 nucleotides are TGTGCCAGCAGCTGGGGACAGGGGCTTTCGTGGCCCCAGCATTTT. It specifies CASSWGQGLSWPQHF. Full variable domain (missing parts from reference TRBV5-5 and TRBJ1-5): DAGVTQSPTHLIKTRGQQVTLRCSPISGHKSVSWYQQVLGQGPQFIFQYYEKEERGRGNFPDRFSARQFPNYSSELNVNALLLGDSALYLCASSWGQGLSWPQHFGDGTRLSIL.

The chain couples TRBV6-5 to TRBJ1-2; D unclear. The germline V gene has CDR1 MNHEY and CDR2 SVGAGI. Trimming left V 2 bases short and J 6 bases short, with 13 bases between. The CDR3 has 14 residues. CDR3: CASSYTTRLDGYTF. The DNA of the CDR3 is TGTGCCAGCAGTTACACCACTCGCTTGGATGGCTACACCTTC.